This T cell receptor (beta chain) was found in a study of early T cells in non-severe SARS-CoV-2 infection. The overall study: Alpha and beta chains were unpaired, from unsorted whole-blood bulk RNA.

The TCR library protocol was used to attach unique molecular identifiers. These identifiers were attached to individual cDNA molecules. TCRdb called the 5' RACE reads again in MiXCR, with one record for every CDR3 protein. The table has 70,000 to 90,000 distinct CDR3 sequences, more than 12% seen once. J was trimmed by 3 bases and V by 4 bases; bases with no gene match: 5. The CDR3 length is 15 residues. CDR1 and CDR2 from the germline V gene are SGHKS and YYEKEE (reference sequence). The sequencing input was whole blood. This TCR derives from an adult who was a healthcare worker with PCR-confirmed SARS-CoV-2 infection or an uninfected control (not recorded which). This sequence joins TRBV5-5 and TRBJ2-5, with 11 bases fitting TRBD2. The CDR3 loop reads CASSQRGLAEETQYF. The CDR3 DNA reads TGTGCCAGCAGCCAACGGGGACTAGCGGAAGAGACCCAGTACTTC.